The 27 T cell receptor beta chains below come from one sample, sequenced in a study of PD-L1 blockade in urothelial cancer. Profiling relied on immunoSEQ multiplex PCR, and the TCRdb table lists in-frame clones only, not all of them. In the table there are roughly 110,000 clones, approximately 90% of which are singletons. Specified time point: peripheral blood 6 weeks after treatment start. The material sequenced was PBMCs, taken around atezolizumab (anti-PD-L1) treatment. Receptor source: a man in his 60s with urothelial cancer.

This chain connects TRBV19 to TRBJ2-7; 7 nucleotides line up with TRBD2. The germline V gene has CDR1 LNHDA and CDR2 SQIVND (reference sequence). Trimming took 2 bases from V and 2 from J; bases not matched to a gene: 6. The CDR3 loop spans 15 amino acids. CDR3 nucleotide sequence: TGTGCCAGTAGTATAACCCCGCTAGCGGCCTACGAGCAGTACTTC. It specifies CASSITPLAAYEQYF.

Written as DNA, the CDR3 is TGTGCCAGCAGCTTAGGGAGACAGGGAAAGACCCAGTACTTC. Translated: CASSLGRQGKTQYF. This chain links TRBV7-2 with TRBJ2-5; 7 positions match TRBD1. This CDR3 has 14 amino acids. V lost 1 base and J lost 6; bases outside the gene matches: 5. CDR1 is SGHTA, CDR2 FQGNSA, per germline.

This clone was seen only a few times. The chain has TRBV11-2 and TRBJ2-1; maybe TRBD2 (5 bases). V gave up 1 base and J gave up 4 bases, with 11 bases separating them. Germline assignment: CDR1 SGHAT and CDR2 FQNNGV. The CDR3 is 15 amino acids. CDR3 bases: TGTGCCAGCAGCTTAGGGCTAGCCGAGTACAATGAGCAGTTCTTC. It yields the protein CASSLGLAEYNEQFF.

The V gene is TRBV11-2, the J gene TRBJ2-5; 8 nucleotides line up with TRBD2. This CDR3 region has 16 residues. The V segment lost 1 base and the J segment 5 bases; nucleotides outside the gene matches: 9. CDR1 and CDR2 (germline): SGHAT, FQNNGV. CDR3 amino acids: CASSLGGAGVRETQYF. Written as DNA, the CDR3 is TGTGCCAGCAGCTTAGGAGGAGCGGGAGTTAGGGAGACCCAGTACTTC.

This sequence joins TRBV5-1 and TRBJ2-7; 8 bases agree with TRBD1. J gave up 7 bases and V 2 bases, and 11 bases lay outside the gene matches. Germline CDR1 SGHRS, CDR2 YFSETQ. This CDR3 is built from 15 residues. The CDR3 region is CASSLRQGPSREQYF. CDR3 coding DNA: TGCGCCAGCAGCTTAAGACAGGGGCCATCTAGAGAGCAGTACTTC.

The genes are TRBV6-5 and TRBJ1-2; no definite D call. Germline V CDR1 and CDR2: MNHEY, SVGAGI. The CDR3 length is 15 residues. V was clipped by 4 bases and J by 5 bases, with 17 bases between them. The CDR3 sequence: CASSCSSLQIYGYTF. CDR3 nucleotide sequence: TGTGCCAGCAGTTGCTCGTCTCTCCAGATTTATGGCTACACCTTC.

The J gene is TRBJ1-5, the V gene TRBV6-4, with 7 bases fitting TRBD1. The CDR3 has 14 residues. The trim removed 6 bases at V and 6 bases at J, leaving 8 bases unmatched. Germline assignment: CDR1 MRHNA and CDR2 SNTAGT. The CDR3 sequence: CASSDDRAAQPQHF. For the CDR3, the DNA is TGTGCCAGCAGCGATGACAGGGCGGCTCAGCCCCAGCATTTT.

The chain couples TRBV15 to TRBJ2-7; D is possibly TRBD1 (6 bases). CDR1 is LNHNV, CDR2 YYDKDF, per germline (reference sequence). Trimming took 3 bases from V and 6 from J, leaving 12 bases between them. The CDR3 runs to 13 residues. DNA for the CDR3: TGTGCCACCAGCAGTGTCTCAGGGGTCGAGCAGTACTTC. Its translation: CATSSVSGVEQYF.

This chain connects TRBV6-5 to TRBJ2-7; 8 nucleotides line up with TRBD1. The CDR3 loop spans 14 amino acids. CDR1 MNHEY and CDR2 SVGAGI come from the germline V gene. Trimming removed 6 bases from V and 6 bases from J; junction bases left unmatched: 10. CDR3 protein: CASSPPGQVPEQYF. DNA for the CDR3: TGTGCCAGCAGCCCACCGGGACAGGTTCCCGAGCAGTACTTC.

This chain uses TRBV6-1 with TRBJ1-3, with a possible D match to TRBD1 (5 bases). The germline V gene encodes CDR1 MNHNS and CDR2 SASEGT. The length of the CDR3 is 14 residues. V lost 4 bases and J lost 0, with 7 bases in between. Here the CDR3 reads CASSGQRSGNTIYF. In nucleotides, the CDR3 is TGTGCCAGCAGTGGACAGCGCTCTGGAAACACCATATATTTT.

The J gene is TRBJ1-1, the V gene TRBV2; 8 bases fit TRBD1. CDR1 and CDR2 from the germline V gene are SNHLY and FYNNEI. With 7 bases clipped from V and 3 bases from J, the junction kept 4 bases outside the gene matches. The CDR3 covers 13 residues. CDR3 residues: CASILQGDTEAFF. The CDR3 DNA is TGTGCCAGCATCCTACAGGGGGACACTGAAGCTTTCTTT.

The genes are TRBV28 and TRBJ1-4, with a weak D call TRBD1 (5 bases). Germline lookup yields CDR1 MDHEN and CDR2 SYDVKM. Trimming took off 3 bases at V and 7 bases at J, with 18 bases between the two ends. The CDR3 has 16 amino acids. DNA of the CDR3: TGTGCCAGCAGTTTCCAACCCGGACCTAGGGGTGAAAAACTGTTTTTT. It is translated as CASSFQPGPRGEKLFF.

The chain recombines TRBV9 with TRBJ2-1; TRBD2 aligns across 8 bases. V shed 0 bases and J 1 base; nucleotides not matched to a gene: 3. From germline, CDR1 is SGDLS and CDR2 YYNGEE. The CDR3 extends over 16 amino acids. Here the CDR3 DNA reads TGTGCCAGCAGCGTAGAGGGACTAGTTTCCTACAATGAGCAGTTCTTC. It yields the protein CASSVEGLVSYNEQFF. The complete variable domain, with remaining parts taken from reference TRBV9 and TRBJ2-1, reads DSGVTQTPKHLITATGQRVTLRCSPRSGDLSVYWYQQSLDQGLQFLIQYYNGEERAKGNILERFSAQQFPDLHSELNLSSLELGDSALYFCASSVEGLVSYNEQFFGPGTRLTVL.

V usage is TRBV7-9 and J usage is TRBJ1-6, with D perhaps TRBD1 (5 bases). Germline CDR1 SEHNR, CDR2 FQNEAQ (reference sequence). V was clipped by 4 bases and J by 8 bases, with 18 bases between them. The CDR3 has 16 residues. CDR3 in amino acids: CASSSILTERYSPLHF. Here the CDR3 DNA reads TGTGCCAGCAGCTCAATTTTGACAGAACGATATTCACCCCTCCACTTT.

The V and J genes are TRBV27 and TRBJ2-1; tentatively, D is TRBD2 (6 bases). The CDR3 runs 16 residues. V lost 6 bases and J lost 2, with 17 bases in between. Germline V CDR1 and CDR2: MNHEY, SMNVEV (reference sequence). In DNA form, the CDR3 reads TGTGCCAGCAGACCCGTAACCGGAGGGACCTACAATGAGCAGTTCTTC. It yields the protein CASRPVTGGTYNEQFF.

This chain joins TRBV15 and TRBJ2-1, with D perhaps TRBD2 (6 bases). CDR3 length equals 17 residues. Germline V gives CDR1 LNHNV, CDR2 YYDKDF (reference sequence). V shed 0 bases and J shed 0 bases, with 12 bases lying between them. This CDR3 reads CATSRDLGGTSYNEQFF. The CDR3 DNA reads TGTGCCACCAGCAGAGATCTCGGGGGAACCTCCTACAATGAGCAGTTCTTC.

J is TRBJ2-6 and V is TRBV6-5; no reliable D call. The V gene lost 7 bases and the J gene lost 2 bases, with 12 bases spanning the gap. Germline CDR1 MNHEY, CDR2 SVGAGI. The CDR3 extends over 15 amino acids. Written as DNA, the CDR3 is TGTGCCAGCACCCTCGGCGGTACTGGGGCCAACGTCCTGACTTTC. Amino acid sequence: CASTLGGTGANVLTF.

In nucleotides, the CDR3 is TGCGCCAGCAGCTCGGGACAGGGGGAGGCAACTAATGAAAAACTGTTTTTT. Protein product: CASSSGQGEATNEKLFF. The rearrangement uses TRBV5-1 and TRBJ1-4, with 11 bases lining up with TRBD1. V gave up 3 bases and J gave up 0 bases; unmatched junction bases: 4. The CDR3 loop spans 17 amino acids. Germline CDR1 is SGHRS and CDR2 is YFSETQ.

The gene calls are TRBV7-2 and TRBJ2-5; 8 nucleotides align to TRBD2. From germline, CDR1 is SGHTA and CDR2 FQGNSA. This CDR3 spans 15 amino acids. With 5 bases clipped from V and 2 bases from J, the junction kept 7 bases outside the gene matches. The CDR3 DNA reads TGTGCCAGCAGCCCCTTGGGACTAGGACAAGAGACCCAGTACTTC. This gives the protein CASSPLGLGQETQYF.

This clone is a singleton in its sample. The rearrangement uses TRBV7-2 and TRBJ1-2, with D tentatively TRBD1 (5 bases). The V and J ends lost 3 bases and 5 bases respectively, with 13 bases between them. The germline gives CDR1 SGHTA, CDR2 FQGNSA. This CDR3 contains 14 residues. CDR3 sequence reads: CASSLTENLYGYTF. The CDR3 DNA follows: TGTGCCAGCAGCTTGACAGAGAACCTTTATGGCTACACCTTC.

The genes are TRBV7-8 and TRBJ2-3; 9 bases map to TRBD2. Per germline, CDR1 SGHVS and CDR2 FQNEAQ. The CDR3 length is 17 residues. The ends lost 5 bases at V and 0 bases at J; junction bases unmatched: 9. The DNA of the CDR3 is TGTGCCAGCAGCCCCCTCCCTCTAGCGGGGAGCACAGATACGCAGTATTTT. Residues: CASSPLPLAGSTDTQYF. The full variable domain, its missing parts supplied by reference TRBV7-8 and TRBJ2-3, is GAGVSQSPRYKVAKRGQDVALRCDPISGHVSLFWYQQALGQGPEFLTYFQNEAQLDKSGLPSDRFFAERPEGSVSTLKIQRTQQEDSAVYLCASSPLPLAGSTDTQYFGPGTRLTVL.

In DNA form, the CDR3 reads TGTGCCTGGAGTGGGACAGGGCGAGAGCAGTACTTC. This codes for CAWSGTGREQYF. The chain is built from TRBV30 and TRBJ2-7; 8 nucleotides align to TRBD1. The V gene's germline CDR1 is GTSNPN and CDR2 SVGIG (reference sequence). With 1 base clipped from V and 7 bases from J, the junction kept 3 bases outside the gene matches. This CDR3 region has 12 residues.

V is TRBV6-6 and J is TRBJ1-4; D gene uncertain. This CDR3 region has 12 residues. With 7 bases removed from V and 6 bases from J, the gap between germline ends came to 9 bases. The germline gives CDR1 MNHNY, CDR2 SVGAGI (reference sequence). The DNA of the CDR3 is TGTGCCAGCAACAGTTACGATGAAAAACTGTTTTTT. Translating it yields CASNSYDEKLFF.

The rearrangement joins TRBV4-2 to TRBJ2-7, with 10 positions matching TRBD2. The CDR3 covers 15 residues. The J segment lost 3 bases and the V segment lost 0 bases, leaving 2 bases of the junction unmatched. Germline V gene data show CDR1 as LGHNA and CDR2 as YNFKEQ. The CDR3, as DNA: TGTGCCAGCAGCCAAGATACTAGCGGGAACTACGAGCAGTACTTC. Amino acid sequence: CASSQDTSGNYEQYF.

This sequence joins TRBV18 and TRBJ2-1, with 10 bases matching TRBD1. This CDR3 is 15 amino acids long. Trimming took 4 bases from V and 4 from J; bases not matched to a gene: 4. Germline-derived CDR1 and CDR2 are KGHSH and LQKENI. The chain's CDR3 is CASSQDRGAYNEQFF. The DNA for the CDR3 is TGTGCCAGCTCACAGGACAGGGGGGCTTACAATGAGCAGTTCTTC. The variable domain in full, completed from reference TRBV18 and TRBJ2-1, reads NAGVMQNPRHLVRRRGQEARLRCSPMKGHSHVYWYRQLPEEGLKFMVYLQKENIIDESGMPKERFSAEFPKEGPSILRIQQVVRGDSAAYFCASSQDRGAYNEQFFGPGTRLTVL.

The chain combines TRBV4-1 with TRBJ1-2, with unresolved D. Germline-derived CDR1 and CDR2 are MGHRA and YSYEKL. V was cut by 1 base and J by 4 bases, with 10 bases left in between. The length of the CDR3 is 14 residues. The CDR3 protein is CASSQGEERYGYTF. In DNA form, the CDR3 reads TGCGCCAGCAGCCAAGGAGAGGAGCGCTATGGCTACACCTTC.

The V and J genes are TRBV19 and TRBJ1-6; 9 bases align to TRBD1. V lost 9 bases to trimming and J lost 7 bases; unmatched junction nucleotides: 4. The CDR3 loop spans 13 amino acids. Germline CDR1 LNHDA, CDR2 SQIVND (reference sequence). Here the CDR3 reads CASQDRGNSPLHF. CDR3 in DNA: TGTGCCAGCCAGGACAGGGGAAATTCACCCCTCCACTTT.